A single T cell receptor (beta chain) is shown here with its context. Its cognate antigen is unknown. These data originate in a study of beta chain features in type 1 diabetes. Sequenced material consisted of expressed TCRB transcripts (all of the isolated RNA was reverse transcribed). The protocol was immunoSEQ multiplex PCR, while the TCRdb copy is restricted to in-frame clones and leaves out a portion. Among roughly 230,000 clones listed, 7.5% to 10% were seen once. Cells sorted by CD45RO/CCR7/CD25/CD127/CD95/CD27 comprised CD4+ naive, central memory, regulatory and stem cell-like memory cells. Study-wide points: VDJ junctions from type 1 diabetes patients carried fewer insertions and larger deletions. In comparison with healthy donors, patients had naive, central memory and Treg TCRB repertoires that appeared more similar. PCR might preferentially amplify shorter templates, equally in patients and controls.

The V and J ends lost 3 bases and 6 bases, in that order; junction bases with no gene match: 10. The CDR3 has 15 residues. Germline V lookup: CDR1 SGHRS, CDR2 YFSETQ. The source is a young woman in good health. V gene TRBV5-1 combines with J gene TRBJ2-3; 7 bases match TRBD2. Material for sequencing was naive CD4+ T cells from blood. DNA of the CDR3: TGCGCCAGCAGCTCCCGGACTAGTGGTGGGGATACGCAGTATTTT. It encodes CASSSRTSGGDTQYF.